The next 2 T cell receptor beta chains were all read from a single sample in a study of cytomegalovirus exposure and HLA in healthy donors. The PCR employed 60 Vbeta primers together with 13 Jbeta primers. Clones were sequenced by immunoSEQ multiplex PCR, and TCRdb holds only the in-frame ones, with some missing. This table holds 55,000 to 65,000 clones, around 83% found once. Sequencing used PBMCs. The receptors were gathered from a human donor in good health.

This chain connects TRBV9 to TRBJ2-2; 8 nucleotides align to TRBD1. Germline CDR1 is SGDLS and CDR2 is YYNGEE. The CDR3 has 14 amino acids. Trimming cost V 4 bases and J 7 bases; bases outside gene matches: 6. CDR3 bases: TGTGCCAGCAGCCCCAGGGGGCGAAACGGGGAGCTGTTTTTT. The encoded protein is CASSPRGRNGELFF.

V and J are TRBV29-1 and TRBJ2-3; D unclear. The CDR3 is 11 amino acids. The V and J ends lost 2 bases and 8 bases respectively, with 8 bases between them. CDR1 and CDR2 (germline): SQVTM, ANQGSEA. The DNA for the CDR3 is TGCAGCGTTGAACAGGCAGGTACGCAGTATTTT. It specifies CSVEQAGTQYF.